The following is a T cell receptor beta chain sequence with its context. The antigen is unknown. This record belongs to a study of identical twins. The authors used template switching to add a universal primer site and gave cDNA unique molecular identifiers. Using its own MiXCR run on the 5' RACE reads, TCRdb lists one record per CDR3 protein. The sample includes 200,000 or so distinct CDR3 sequences, more than 15% of them seen just once. Study-wide points: Insertions were fewer in abundant cord blood beta clonotypes, whereas memory repertoires showed none of this pattern.

The CDR3 extends over 14 amino acids. Germline V gene lookup returns CDR1 SGHRS and CDR2 YFSETQ. Trimming removed 0 bases from V and 7 bases from J, with 13 bases in between. These data also formed part of another study, on T cells expressing NK-cell markers. As that study records: The study found dominant NKG2C+ clonotypes at about 1.0-7.5% of CD8+ T cells in about six donors. In a handful of donors, these clonotypes also led the CD3+CD56-NKG2C+ fraction.

This chain links TRBV5-1 with TRBJ1-1; D possibly corresponds to TRBD1 (6 bases). Sequenced material: CD8+ T cells sorted from blood. The receptor was derived from a woman aged 18-29 years in good health. CDR3 DNA sequence: TGCGCCAGCAGCTTGGATGCCAGGGGAAGTGAAGCTTTCTTT. This translates into CASSLDARGSEAFF.